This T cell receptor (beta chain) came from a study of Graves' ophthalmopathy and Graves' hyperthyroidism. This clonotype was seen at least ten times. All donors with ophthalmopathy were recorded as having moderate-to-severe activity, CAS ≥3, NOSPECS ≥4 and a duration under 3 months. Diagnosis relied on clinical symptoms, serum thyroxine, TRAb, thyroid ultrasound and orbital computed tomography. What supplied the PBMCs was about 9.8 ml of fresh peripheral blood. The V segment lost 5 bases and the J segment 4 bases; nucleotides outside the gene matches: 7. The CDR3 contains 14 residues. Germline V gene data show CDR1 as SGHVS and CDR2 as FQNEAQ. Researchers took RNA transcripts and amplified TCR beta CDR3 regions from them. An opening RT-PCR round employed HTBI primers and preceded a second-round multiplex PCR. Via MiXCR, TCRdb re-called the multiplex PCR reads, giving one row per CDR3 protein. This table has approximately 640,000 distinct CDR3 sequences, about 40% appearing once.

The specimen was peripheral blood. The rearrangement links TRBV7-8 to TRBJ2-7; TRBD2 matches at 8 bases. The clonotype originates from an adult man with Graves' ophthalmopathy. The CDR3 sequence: CASSLEREIYEQYF. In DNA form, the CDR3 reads TGTGCCAGCAGCCTCGAGCGGGAGATTTACGAGCAGTACTTC. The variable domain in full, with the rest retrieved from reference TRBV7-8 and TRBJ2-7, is GAGVSQSPRYKVAKRGQDVALRCDPISGHVSLFWYQQALGQGPEFLTYFQNEAQLDKSGLPSDRFFAERPEGSVSTLKIQRTQQEDSAVYLCASSLEREIYEQYFGPGTRLTVT.